In its sample, the clone carrying this T cell receptor (beta chain) was seen a few times. Its specificity is not known. A TCRbeta library incorporating unique molecular identifiers was prepared. MiXCR, applied by TCRdb to the PCR reads, yields one record per CDR3 protein. This table has around 800,000 distinct CDR3 sequences, less than 20% appearing once. These data are taken from a study of T-cell reconstitution after alpha-beta-depleted transplantation in children. Notes on the study in general: There were some patients whose high TCRbeta diversity at day 60 came from surviving recipient T cells and thymic progenitors. Several hundred expanded graft clones reportedly gave rise to the alpha-beta T cells present about two months after transplant. T-cell numbers and diversity, one year after transplant, stemmed largely from T cells that were newly produced.

Trimming pared 4 bases from V and 10 bases from J, leaving 8 bases between. This CDR3 contains 11 residues. The germline V gene has CDR1 LGHDT and CDR2 YNNKEL (reference sequence). This sequence was found in a male patient aged 5 to 17 who had a stem cell transplant for acute lymphoblastic leukemia, so the T cells may come from the graft donor. Source: PBMCs, mostly from graft donor cells, taken 360 days after TCRalphabeta/CD19-depleted stem cell transplant. The chain recombines TRBV3-1 with TRBJ2-1, with D maybe TRBD2 (5 bases). The CDR3 here is CASSRTEEQFF. The CDR3 nucleotides are TGTGCCAGCAGCCGGACTGAAGAGCAGTTCTTC.